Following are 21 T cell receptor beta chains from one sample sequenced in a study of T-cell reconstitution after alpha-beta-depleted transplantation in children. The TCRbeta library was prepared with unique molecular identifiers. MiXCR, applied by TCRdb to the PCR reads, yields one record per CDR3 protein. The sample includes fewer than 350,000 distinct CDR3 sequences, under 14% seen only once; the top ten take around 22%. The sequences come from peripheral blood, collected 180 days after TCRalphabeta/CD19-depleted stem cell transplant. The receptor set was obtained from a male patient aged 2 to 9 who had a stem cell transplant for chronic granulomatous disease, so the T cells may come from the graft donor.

DNA of the CDR3: TGTGCCAGCAGCAAGGGACTAGCAGTCACAGATACGCAGTATTTT. Its protein product is CASSKGLAVTDTQYF. The J gene is TRBJ2-3, the V gene TRBV5-4, with 9 bases fitting TRBD2. Germline V gene data show CDR1 as SGHNT and CDR2 as YYREEE (reference sequence). V lost 4 bases to trimming and J lost 2 bases; unmatched junction nucleotides: 5. The CDR3 has 15 amino acids.

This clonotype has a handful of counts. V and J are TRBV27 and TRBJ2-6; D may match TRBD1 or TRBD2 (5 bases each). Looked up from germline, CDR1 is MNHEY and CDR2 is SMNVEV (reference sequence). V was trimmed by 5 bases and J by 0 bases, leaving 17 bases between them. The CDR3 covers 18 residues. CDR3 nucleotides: TGTGCCAGCAGTGAGACCGGGACCGCCAGCTCTGGGGCCAACGTCCTGACTTTC. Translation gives CASSETGTASSGANVLTF.

The CDR3 DNA is TGTGCTTCAGGGACAGGGGACTATGGCTACACCTTC. This codes for CASGTGDYGYTF. The chain recombines TRBV15 with TRBJ1-2; 10 bases agree with TRBD1. CDR1 and CDR2 from the germline V gene are LNHNV and YYDKDF (reference sequence). The CDR3 sequence is 12 residues long. Full variable domain (missing parts from reference TRBV15 and TRBJ1-2): DAMVIQNPRYQVTQFGKPVTLSCSQTLNHNVMYWYQQKSSQAPKLLFHYYDKDFNNEADTPDNFQSRRPNTSFCFLDIRSPGLGDTAMYLCASGTGDYGYTFGSGTRLTVV.

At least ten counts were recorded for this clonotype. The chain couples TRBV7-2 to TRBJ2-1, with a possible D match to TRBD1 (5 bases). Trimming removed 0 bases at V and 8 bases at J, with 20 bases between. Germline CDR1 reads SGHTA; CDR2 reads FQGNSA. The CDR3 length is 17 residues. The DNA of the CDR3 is TGTGCCAGCAGCTTAGCGGGTGGGGCTTTCCTTATGTATGAGCAGTTCTTC. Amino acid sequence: CASSLAGGAFLMYEQFF.

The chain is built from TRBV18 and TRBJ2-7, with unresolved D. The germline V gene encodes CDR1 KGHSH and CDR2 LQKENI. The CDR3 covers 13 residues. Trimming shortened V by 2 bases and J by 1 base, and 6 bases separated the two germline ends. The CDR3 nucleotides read TGTGCCAGCTCACCAGAAGTATCCTACGAGCAGTACTTC. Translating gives CASSPEVSYEQYF.

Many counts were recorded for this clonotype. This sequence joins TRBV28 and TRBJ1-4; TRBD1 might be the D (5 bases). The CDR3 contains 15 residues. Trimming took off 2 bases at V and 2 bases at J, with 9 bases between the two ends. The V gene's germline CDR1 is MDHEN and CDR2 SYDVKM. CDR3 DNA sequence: TGTGCCAGCAGTTTAGTAGGGGTTACTAATGAAAAACTGTTTTTT. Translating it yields CASSLVGVTNEKLFF. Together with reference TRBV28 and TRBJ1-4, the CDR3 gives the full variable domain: DVKVTQSSRYLVKRTGEKVFLECVQDMDHENMFWYRQDPGLGLRLIYFSYDVKMKEKGDIPEGYSVSREKKERFSLILESASTNQTSMYLCASSLVGVTNEKLFFGSGTQLSVL.

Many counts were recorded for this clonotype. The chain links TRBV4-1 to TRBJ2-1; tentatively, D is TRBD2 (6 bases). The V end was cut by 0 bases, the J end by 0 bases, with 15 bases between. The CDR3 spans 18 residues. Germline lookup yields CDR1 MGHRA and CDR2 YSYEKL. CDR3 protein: CASSQDLDGTRSYNEQFF. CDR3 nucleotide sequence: TGCGCCAGCAGCCAAGATCTTGACGGGACTCGCTCCTACAATGAGCAGTTCTTC.

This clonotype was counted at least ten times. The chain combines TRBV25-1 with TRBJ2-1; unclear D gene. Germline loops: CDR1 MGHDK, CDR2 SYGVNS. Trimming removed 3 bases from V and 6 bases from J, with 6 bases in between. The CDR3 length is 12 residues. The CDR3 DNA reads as TGTGCCAGCAGTGACAGGTTCAATGAGCAGTTCTTC. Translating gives CASSDRFNEQFF.

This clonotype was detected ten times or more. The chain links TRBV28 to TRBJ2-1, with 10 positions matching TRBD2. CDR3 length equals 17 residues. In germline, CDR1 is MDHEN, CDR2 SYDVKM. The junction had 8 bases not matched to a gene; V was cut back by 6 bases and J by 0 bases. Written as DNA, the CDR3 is TGTGCCAGCAGGAGGCTAGCGGGAGAGAGCTCCTACAATGAGCAGTTCTTC. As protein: CASRRLAGESSYNEQFF.

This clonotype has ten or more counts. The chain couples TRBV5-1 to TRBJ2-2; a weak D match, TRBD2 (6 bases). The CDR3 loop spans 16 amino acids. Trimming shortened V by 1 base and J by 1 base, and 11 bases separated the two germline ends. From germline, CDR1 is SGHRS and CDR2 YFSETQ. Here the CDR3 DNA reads TGCGCCAGCAGCTTGAGTGCGGGGTTGAACACCGGGGAGCTGTTTTTT. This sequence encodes CASSLSAGLNTGELFF.

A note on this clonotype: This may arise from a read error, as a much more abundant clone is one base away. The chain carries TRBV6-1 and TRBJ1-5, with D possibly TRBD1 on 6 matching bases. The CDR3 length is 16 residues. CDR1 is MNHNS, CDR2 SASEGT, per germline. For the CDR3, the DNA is TGTGCCGGCAGTGACGAGGACAGTAAAGGCAATCAGCCCCAGCATTTT. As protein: CAGSDEDSKGNQPQHF.

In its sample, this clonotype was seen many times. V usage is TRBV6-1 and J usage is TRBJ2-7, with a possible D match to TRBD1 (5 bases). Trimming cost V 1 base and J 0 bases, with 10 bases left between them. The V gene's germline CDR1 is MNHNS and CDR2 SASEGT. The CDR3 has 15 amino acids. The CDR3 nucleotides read TGTGCCAGCAGTGAAGTCACAGGTAGCTCCTACGAGCAGTACTTC. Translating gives CASSEVTGSSYEQYF.

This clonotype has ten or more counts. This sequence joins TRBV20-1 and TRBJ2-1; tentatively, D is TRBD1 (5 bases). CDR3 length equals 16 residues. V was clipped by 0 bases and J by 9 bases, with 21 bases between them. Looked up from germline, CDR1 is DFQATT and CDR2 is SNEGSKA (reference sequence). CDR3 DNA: TGCAGTGCTAGAGATTTGGCAGGGTCGTTTTCGGGTGAGCAGTTCTTC. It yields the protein CSARDLAGSFSGEQFF.

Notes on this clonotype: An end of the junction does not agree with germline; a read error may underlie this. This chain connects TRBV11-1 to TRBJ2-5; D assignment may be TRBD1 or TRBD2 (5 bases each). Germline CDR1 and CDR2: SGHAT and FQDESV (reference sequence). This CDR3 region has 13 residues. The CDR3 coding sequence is TGTGCCAGCGTCGGGACGATGCAAGAGAACCAGTACTTC. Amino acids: CASVGTMQENQYF.

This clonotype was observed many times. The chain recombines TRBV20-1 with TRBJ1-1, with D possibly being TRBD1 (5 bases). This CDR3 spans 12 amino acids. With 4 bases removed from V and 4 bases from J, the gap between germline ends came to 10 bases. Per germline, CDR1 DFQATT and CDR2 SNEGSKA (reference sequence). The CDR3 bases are TGCAGTGCTACATGGGGCGGCACTGAAGCTTTCTTT. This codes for CSATWGGTEAFF.

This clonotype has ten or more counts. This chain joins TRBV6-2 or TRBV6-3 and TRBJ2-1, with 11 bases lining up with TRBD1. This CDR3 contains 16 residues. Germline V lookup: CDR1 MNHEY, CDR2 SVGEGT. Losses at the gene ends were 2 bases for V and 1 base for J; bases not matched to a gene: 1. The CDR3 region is CASSYGTGGSYNEQFF. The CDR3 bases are TGTGCCAGCAGTTACGGGACAGGGGGATCCTACAATGAGCAGTTCTTC.

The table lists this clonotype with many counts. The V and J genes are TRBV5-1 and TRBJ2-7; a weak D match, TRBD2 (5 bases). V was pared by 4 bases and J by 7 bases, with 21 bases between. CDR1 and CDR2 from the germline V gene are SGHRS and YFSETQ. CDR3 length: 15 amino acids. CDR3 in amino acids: CASSPTGNGQREQYF. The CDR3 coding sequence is TGCGCCAGCAGCCCAACGGGGAACGGGCAACGGGAGCAGTACTTC.

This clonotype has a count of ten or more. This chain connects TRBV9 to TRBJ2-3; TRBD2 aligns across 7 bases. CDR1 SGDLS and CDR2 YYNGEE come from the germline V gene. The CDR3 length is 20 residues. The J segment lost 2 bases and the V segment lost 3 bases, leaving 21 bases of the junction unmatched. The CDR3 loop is CASSAPRIKTSRKNTDTQYF. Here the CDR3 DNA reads TGTGCCAGCAGCGCGCCAAGGATCAAGACTAGCCGGAAAAACACAGATACGCAGTATTTT.

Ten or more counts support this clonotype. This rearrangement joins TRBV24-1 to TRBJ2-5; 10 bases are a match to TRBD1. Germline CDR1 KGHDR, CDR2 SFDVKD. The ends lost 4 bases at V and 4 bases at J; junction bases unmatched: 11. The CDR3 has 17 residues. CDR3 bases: TGTGCCACCAGTGACCCCGACAGGGGGCGAGGTCGAGAGACCCAGTACTTC. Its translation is CATSDPDRGRGRETQYF.

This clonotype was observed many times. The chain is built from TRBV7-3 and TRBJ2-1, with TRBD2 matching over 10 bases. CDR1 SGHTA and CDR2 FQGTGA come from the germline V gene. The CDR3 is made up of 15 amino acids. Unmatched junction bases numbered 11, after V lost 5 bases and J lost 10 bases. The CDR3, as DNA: TGTGCCAGCAGCCCAAGAGCGGGGGGGCCGGTGGAGCAGTTCTTC. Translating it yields CASSPRAGGPVEQFF.

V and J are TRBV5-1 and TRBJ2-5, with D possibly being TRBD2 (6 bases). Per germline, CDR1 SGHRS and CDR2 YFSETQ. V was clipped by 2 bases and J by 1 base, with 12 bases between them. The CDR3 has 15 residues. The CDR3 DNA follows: TGCGCCAGCAGCTTAAGTCGACTAGGCCAAGAGACCCAGTACTTC. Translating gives CASSLSRLGQETQYF.